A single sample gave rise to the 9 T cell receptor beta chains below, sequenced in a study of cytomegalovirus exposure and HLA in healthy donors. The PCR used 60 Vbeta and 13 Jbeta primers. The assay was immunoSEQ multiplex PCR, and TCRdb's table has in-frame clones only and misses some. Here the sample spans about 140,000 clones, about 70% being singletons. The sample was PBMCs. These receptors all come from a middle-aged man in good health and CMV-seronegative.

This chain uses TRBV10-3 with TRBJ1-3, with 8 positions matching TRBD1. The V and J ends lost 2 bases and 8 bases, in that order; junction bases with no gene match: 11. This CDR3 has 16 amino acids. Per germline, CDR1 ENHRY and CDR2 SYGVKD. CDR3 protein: CAISETDRGPRDTIYF. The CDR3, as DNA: TGTGCCATCAGTGAGACAGACAGGGGTCCTCGGGACACCATATATTTT.

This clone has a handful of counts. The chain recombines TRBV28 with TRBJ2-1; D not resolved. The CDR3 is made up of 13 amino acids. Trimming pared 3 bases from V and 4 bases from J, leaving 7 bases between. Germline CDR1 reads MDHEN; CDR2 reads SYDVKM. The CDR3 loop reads CASSFVRYNEQFF. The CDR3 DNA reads TGTGCCAGCAGTTTTGTCAGGTACAATGAGCAGTTCTTC. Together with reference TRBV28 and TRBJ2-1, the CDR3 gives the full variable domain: DVKVTQSSRYLVKRTGEKVFLECVQDMDHENMFWYRQDPGLGLRLIYFSYDVKMKEKGDIPEGYSVSREKKERFSLILESASTNQTSMYLCASSFVRYNEQFFGPGTRLTVL.

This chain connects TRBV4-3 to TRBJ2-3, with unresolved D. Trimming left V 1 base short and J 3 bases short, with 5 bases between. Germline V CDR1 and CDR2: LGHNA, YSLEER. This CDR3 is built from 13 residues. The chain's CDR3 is CASSQGVTDTQYF. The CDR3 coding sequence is TGCGCCAGCAGCCAAGGAGTTACAGATACGCAGTATTTT.

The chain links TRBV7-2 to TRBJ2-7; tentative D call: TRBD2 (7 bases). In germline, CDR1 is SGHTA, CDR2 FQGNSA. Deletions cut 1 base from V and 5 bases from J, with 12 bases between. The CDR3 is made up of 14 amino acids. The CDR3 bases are TGTGCCAGCAGCTTAGTAGGGGGGGGGAACGAGCAGTACTTC. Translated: CASSLVGGGNEQYF.

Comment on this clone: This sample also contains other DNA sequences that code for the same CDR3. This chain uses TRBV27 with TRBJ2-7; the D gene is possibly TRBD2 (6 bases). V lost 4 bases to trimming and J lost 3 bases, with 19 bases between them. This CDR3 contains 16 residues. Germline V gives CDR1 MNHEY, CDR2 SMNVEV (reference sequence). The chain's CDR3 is CASSSSGVLAYYEQYF. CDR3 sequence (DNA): TGTGCCAGCAGTTCCTCGGGGGTGCTTGCCTACTACGAGCAGTACTTC.

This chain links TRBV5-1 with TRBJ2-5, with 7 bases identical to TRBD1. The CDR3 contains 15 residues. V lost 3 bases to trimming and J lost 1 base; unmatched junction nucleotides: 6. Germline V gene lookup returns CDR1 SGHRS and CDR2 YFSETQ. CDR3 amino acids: CASSSTGTLQETQYF. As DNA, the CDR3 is TGCGCCAGCAGCTCGACAGGGACCCTCCAAGAGACCCAGTACTTC.

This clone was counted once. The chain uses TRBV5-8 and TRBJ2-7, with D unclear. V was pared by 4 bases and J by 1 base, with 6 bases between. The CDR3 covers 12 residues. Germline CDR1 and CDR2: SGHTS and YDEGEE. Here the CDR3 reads CASSGISYEQYF. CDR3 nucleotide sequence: TGTGCCAGCAGCGGCATTTCCTACGAGCAGTACTTC. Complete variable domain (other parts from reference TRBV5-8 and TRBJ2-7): EAGVTQSPTHLIKTRGQQATLRCSPISGHTSVYWYQQALGLGLQFLLWYDEGEERNRGNFPPRFSGRQFPNYSSELNVNALELEDSALYLCASSGISYEQYFGPGTRLTVT.

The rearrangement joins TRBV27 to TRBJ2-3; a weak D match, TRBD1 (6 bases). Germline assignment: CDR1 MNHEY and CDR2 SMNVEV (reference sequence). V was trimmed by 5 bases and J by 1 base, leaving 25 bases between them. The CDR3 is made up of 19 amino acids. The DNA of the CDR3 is TGTGCCAGCAGTCCACAGATACCGGACAGTCTGGATGGCACAGATACGCAGTATTTT. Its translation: CASSPQIPDSLDGTDTQYF.

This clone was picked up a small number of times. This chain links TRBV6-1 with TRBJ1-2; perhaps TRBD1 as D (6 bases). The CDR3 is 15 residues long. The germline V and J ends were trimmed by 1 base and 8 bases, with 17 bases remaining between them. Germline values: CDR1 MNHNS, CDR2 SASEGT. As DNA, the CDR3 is TGTGCCAGCAGTGAAGTCGGGGGGGGCAGGATAGGCTACACCTTC. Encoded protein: CASSEVGGGRIGYTF.